Listed below are T cell receptor beta chains from one sample, sequenced in a study of human T cells and chemical hapten exposure. TCRdb analysed the RACE reads with MiXCR anew, one entry per CDR3 protein. The data hold some 74,000 distinct CDR3 sequences, with around 15% observed a single time. The source was whole blood, collected in connection with sensitization to the hapten diphenylcyclopropenone (DPC). The receptors come from a woman between 50 and 59 years old with alopecia areata. Some clones in this sample may be carry-over from other donors' samples. The CDR3 runs from the conserved cysteine through the conserved F or W.

v_call,j_call,cdr3_aa
TRBV7-2,TRBJ1-1,CASSLNTYEAFF
TRBV7-9,TRBJ1-6,CASSSGPYNSPLHF
TRBV4-1,TRBJ1-2,CASSQPLSRGSGYTF
TRBV9,TRBJ2-5,CASSPGLDSFRETQYF
TRBV12-3/TRBV12-4,TRBJ2-4,CASGQGLAKNIQYF
TRBV2,TRBJ2-1,CASKQGPQNNEQFF
TRBV11-2,TRBJ2-1,CASSPSGGLAGYNEQFF
TRBV10-2,TRBJ2-2,CASIRDRATGELFF
TRBV14,TRBJ2-4,CASSQARGGLAKNIQYF
TRBV6-5,TRBJ2-7,CASSYSSSGGDEQYF
TRBV20-1,TRBJ1-1,CSAPGQGSMNTEAFF
TRBV5-1,TRBJ1-1,CASSWTSIGDTEAFF
TRBV20-1,TRBJ2-3,CSAAGTRRTDTQYF
TRBV21-1,TRBJ2-5,CASSKRERYF
TRBV5-1,TRBJ2-3,CASTPARTDTQYF
TRBV29-1,TRBJ1-1,CSVANSQGSEAFF
TRBV2,TRBJ2-2,CASRENTGELFF
TRBV5-5,TRBJ1-3,CASSLSFVGTIYF
TRBV29-1,TRBJ2-5,CSVTPGANAETQYF
TRBV7-2,TRBJ1-6,CASKTTGTGRSPLHF
TRBV2,TRBJ2-1,CASSDPWRNEQFF
TRBV29-1,TRBJ1-1,CSVETQVNTEAFF
TRBV5-1,TRBJ2-1,CASAERSGTRGNEQFF
TRBV7-6,TRBJ2-7,CASSLGGTGVGYEQYF
TRBV4-3,TRBJ2-1,CASSQVVGTSVVGEQFF
TRBV18,TRBJ1-3,CASFQGPTSGNTIYF
TRBV29-1,TRBJ2-1,CSVGDVGRAVGNEQFF
TRBV11-3,TRBJ2-3,CASSLRGHGDTDTQYF
TRBV12-2,TRBJ1-1,CASRLGPLF
TRBV29-1,TRBJ1-6,CSAGVNSPLHF
TRBV2,TRBJ1-1,CVSSLDGNTEAFF
TRBV6-5,TRBJ1-1,CASSRTGGNTEAFF
TRBV12-3/TRBV12-4,TRBJ2-1,CASSRTLANEQFF
TRBV28,TRBJ1-5,CASSLGGIYSNQPQHF
TRBV6-1,TRBJ1-1,CASSNRGNTEAFF
TRBV19,TRBJ1-1,CASSMRGGERNTEAFF
TRBV7-2,TRBJ2-2,CASSSNRGAGGELFF
TRBV29-1,TRBJ2-3,CSALQRDGTDTQYF
TRBV25-1,TRBJ1-2,CASSDPGRATYGYTF
TRBV29-1,TRBJ2-7,CSVEGTGAGEQYF
TRBV18,TRBJ1-1,CASSPPTGWKNTEAFF
TRBV24-1,TRBJ2-1,CATSSGTSPQNEQFF
TRBV5-1,TRBJ1-1,CASSLEGPRAFF
TRBV6-2/TRBV6-3,TRBJ2-5,CASSYPRGGRETQYF
TRBV9,TRBJ1-1,CASSQGTGSEAFF